Below are 10 T cell receptor beta chains sequenced from a single sample in a study of T cell responses to AZD1222 COVID-19 vaccine. Profiling relied on immunoSEQ multiplex PCR, and the TCRdb table lists in-frame clones only, not all of them. Of 120,000 or so clones in the sample, approximately 90% were seen once. The source material was peripheral blood, sampled on day 0 of AZD1222 vaccination. Receptors were obtained from an adult in good health.

The V call is TRBV5-4, the J call TRBJ1-1, with 8 nucleotides matching TRBD1. J gave up 5 bases and V 0 bases, and 6 bases lay outside the gene matches. In germline, CDR1 is SGHNT, CDR2 YYREEE (reference sequence). This CDR3 spans 15 amino acids. As DNA, the CDR3 is TGTGCCAGCAGCTTGGTCACAGGGGGAGGTACTGAAGCTTTCTTT. As protein: CASSLVTGGGTEAFF.

The rearrangement links TRBV9 to TRBJ1-3; no firm D call. The CDR3 has 13 residues. Per the germline V gene, CDR1 is SGDLS and CDR2 is YYNGEE. V gave up 0 bases and J gave up 4 bases, with 5 bases separating them. The CDR3 DNA reads TGTGCCAGCAGCGTAGCGGGGGGAAACACCATATATTTT. Protein product: CASSVAGGNTIYF.

This chain uses TRBV28 with TRBJ2-5, with TRBD2 identical over 8 bases. Germline loops: CDR1 MDHEN, CDR2 SYDVKM. Trimming took 3 bases from V and 6 from J; bases not matched to a gene: 6. CDR3 length equals 14 residues. This CDR3 is CASSFRRGGQTQYF. CDR3 nucleotides: TGTGCCAGCAGTTTCCGCCGCGGGGGGCAGACCCAGTACTTC.

The gene calls are TRBV7-8 and TRBJ2-2; possible D gene TRBD1, 6 bases. The CDR3 is 16 residues long. Germline CDR1 is SGHVS and CDR2 is FQNEAQ. The ends were cut back, 5 bases at V and 5 bases at J, with 18 bases in the middle. DNA for the CDR3: TGTGCCAGCAGCCTGCACGATCAGGGGTTGACCGGGGAGCTGTTTTTT. This gives the protein CASSLHDQGLTGELFF.

This rearrangement joins TRBV5-1 to TRBJ2-1, with 7 bases that match TRBD2. From germline, CDR1 is SGHRS and CDR2 YFSETQ. The V segment lost 4 bases and the J segment 0 bases; nucleotides outside the gene matches: 7. The length of the CDR3 is 16 residues. The CDR3 coding sequence is TGCGCCAGCAGCGTTGTCAGCGGGAACTCCTACAATGAGCAGTTCTTC. It is translated as CASSVVSGNSYNEQFF.

This CDR3 reads CASSSGQGVYGYTF. DNA of the CDR3: TGTGCCAGCAGTTCCGGACAGGGAGTCTATGGCTACACCTTC. J is TRBJ1-2 and V is TRBV28; 8 bases are a match to TRBD1. Germline V gene lookup returns CDR1 MDHEN and CDR2 SYDVKM. The V gene end was trimmed by 4 bases and the J gene end by 4 bases; junction bases not matched to a gene: 5. The CDR3 totals 14 residues.

V usage is TRBV7-4 and J usage is TRBJ1-5; tentatively, D is TRBD1 (5 bases). Per germline, CDR1 SGHVT and CDR2 SQSDAQ. The ends were cut back, 5 bases at V and 4 bases at J, with 18 bases in the middle. There are 16 residues in the CDR3. In nucleotides, the CDR3 is TGTGCCAGCAGCCCCGAATCAGGGATGTGTAATCAGCCCCAGCATTTT. Its translation: CASSPESGMCNQPQHF.

V gene TRBV20-1 combines with J gene TRBJ2-1; 8 bases line up with TRBD2. The CDR3 consists of 13 residues. The germline gives CDR1 DFQATT, CDR2 SNEGSKA (reference sequence). The ends lost 5 bases at V and 3 bases at J; junction bases unmatched: 3. The CDR3 nucleotides are TGCAGTGCTGGTGCGGGAGGCTACAATGAGCAGTTCTTC. Protein product: CSAGAGGYNEQFF.

V and J are TRBV20-1 and TRBJ2-5, with D perhaps being TRBD1 or TRBD2 (5 bases each). V shed 0 bases and J shed 9 bases, with 8 bases lying between them. This CDR3 spans 11 amino acids. CDR1 and CDR2 from the germline V gene are DFQATT and SNEGSKA (reference sequence). In DNA, the CDR3 is TGCAGTGCTAGAGAATCGGGGCCCCAGTACTTC. Translation gives CSARESGPQYF.

The V gene is TRBV4-1, the J gene TRBJ2-7; D unclear. The CDR3 is 13 residues long. Germline V gene data show CDR1 as MGHRA and CDR2 as YSYEKL. V was cut by 1 base and J by 3 bases, with 7 bases left in between. CDR3 amino acids: CASSQGLVYEQYF. The CDR3, as DNA: TGCGCCAGCAGCCAAGGTCTGGTCTACGAGCAGTACTTC.